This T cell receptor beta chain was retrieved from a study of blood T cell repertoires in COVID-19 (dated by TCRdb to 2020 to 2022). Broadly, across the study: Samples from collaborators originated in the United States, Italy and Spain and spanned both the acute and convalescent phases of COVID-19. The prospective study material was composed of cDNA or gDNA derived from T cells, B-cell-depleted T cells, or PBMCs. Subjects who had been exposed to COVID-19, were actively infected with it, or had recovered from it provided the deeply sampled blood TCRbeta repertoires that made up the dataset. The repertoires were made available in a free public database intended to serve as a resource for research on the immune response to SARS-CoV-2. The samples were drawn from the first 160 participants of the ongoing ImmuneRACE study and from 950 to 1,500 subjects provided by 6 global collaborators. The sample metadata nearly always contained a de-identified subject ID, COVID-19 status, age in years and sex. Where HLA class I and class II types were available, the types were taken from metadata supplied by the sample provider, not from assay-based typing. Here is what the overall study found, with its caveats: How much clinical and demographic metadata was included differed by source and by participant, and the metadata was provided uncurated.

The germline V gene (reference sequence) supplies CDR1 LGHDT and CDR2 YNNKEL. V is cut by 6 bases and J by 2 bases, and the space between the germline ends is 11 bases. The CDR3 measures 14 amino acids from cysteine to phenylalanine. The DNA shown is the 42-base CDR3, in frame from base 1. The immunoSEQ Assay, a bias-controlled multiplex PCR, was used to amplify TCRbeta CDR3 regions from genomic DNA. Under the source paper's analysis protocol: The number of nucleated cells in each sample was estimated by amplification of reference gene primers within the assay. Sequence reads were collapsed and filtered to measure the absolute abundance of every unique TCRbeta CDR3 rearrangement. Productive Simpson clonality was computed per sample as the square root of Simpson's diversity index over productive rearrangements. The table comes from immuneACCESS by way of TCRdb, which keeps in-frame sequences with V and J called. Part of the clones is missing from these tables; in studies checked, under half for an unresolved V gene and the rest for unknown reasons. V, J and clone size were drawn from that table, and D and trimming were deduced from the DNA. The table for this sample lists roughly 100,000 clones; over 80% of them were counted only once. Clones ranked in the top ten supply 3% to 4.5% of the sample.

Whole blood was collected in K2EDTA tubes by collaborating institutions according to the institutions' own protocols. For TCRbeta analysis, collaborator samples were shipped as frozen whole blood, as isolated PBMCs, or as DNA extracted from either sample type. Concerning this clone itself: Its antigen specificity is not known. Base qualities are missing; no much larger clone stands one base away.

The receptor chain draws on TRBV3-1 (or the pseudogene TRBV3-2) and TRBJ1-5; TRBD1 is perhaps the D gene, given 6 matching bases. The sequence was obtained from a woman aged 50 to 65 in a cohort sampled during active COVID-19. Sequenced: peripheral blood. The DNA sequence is TGTGCCAGCAGACAGGGCGGAGGCAATCAGCCCCAGCATTTT. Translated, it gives CASRQGGGNQPQHF.